This T cell receptor beta chain appears in the sequencing data of a study of blood T cells in healthy people across ages. Alongside a J-beta primer mix, a sample-barcoded 5' primer served in a second PCR lasting roughly 6 to 12 cycles. TCRdb itself ran the 5' RACE reads through MiXCR, one entry per CDR3 protein. The table has 780,000 or so distinct CDR3 sequences, around 50% seen once. V dropped 0 bases and J dropped 6 bases, with 11 bases sitting between them. The CDR3 length is 13 residues. The germline gives CDR1 GTSNPN, CDR2 SVGIG (reference sequence). The specimen sequenced was blood. The TCR was taken from a man aged 40-55 years in good health. The chain recombines TRBV30 with TRBJ1-2; D gene uncertain. The CDR3 DNA follows: TGTGCCTGGAGTGTAGGAGTAACGGATGGCTACACCTTC. This sequence encodes CAWSVGVTDGYTF. The variable domain in full, with the rest retrieved from reference TRBV30 and TRBJ1-2, is SQTIHQWPATLVQPVGSPLSLECTVEGTSNPNLYWYRQAAGRGLQLLFYSVGIGQISSEVPQNLSASRPQDRQFILSSKKLLLSDSGFYLCAWSVGVTDGYTFGSGTRLTVV.